This is a list of T cell receptor beta chains from one sample in a study of shared clonotypes between healthy human individuals. Generated by immunoSEQ multiplex PCR, the TCRdb table keeps only in-frame clones and is missing some. The sample has some 1.1 million clones, roughly 80% seen once. Sequenced sample: memory CD4+ T cells from PBMCs. The receptors stem from a man aged 18 to 29 in good health. Some clones in this sample may be carry-over from other donors' samples. Both conserved end residues are part of each CDR3.

>TRBV6-5|TRBJ2-5
CASSYSRDRQETQYF
>TRBV7-2|TRBJ2-7
CASSLLRQGSYEQYF
>TRBV25-1|TRBJ2-7
CASSAQEGSNEQYF
>TRBV2|TRBJ1-1
CASSSQGENTEAFF
>TRBV6-5|TRBJ2-3
CASSYSPHLDTQYF
>TRBV4-2|TRBJ2-7
CASSQGLSGSFEQYF
>TRBV27|TRBJ1-2
CASSNRGVGYGYTF
>TRBV6-1|TRBJ1-1
CASHRGRTEAFF
>TRBV5-1|TRBJ1-2
CASSLGARTGDNYGYTF
>TRBV11-2|TRBJ1-1
CASSLAGTGVVNTEAFF
>TRBV7-9|TRBJ1-1
CASSLAATEAFF
>TRBV15|TRBJ2-5
CATSRPRQAQETQYF
>TRBV19|TRBJ2-7
CASSSLRGYEQYF
>TRBV6-5|TRBJ2-7
CASSYRIGSYEQYF
>TRBV18|TRBJ2-7
CASSPPSVAYEQYF
>TRBV4-1|TRBJ2-1
CASSQDQGRPTRGRTLTEFF
>TRBV7-3|TRBJ1-5
CASSLSPTQPQHF
>TRBV18|TRBJ2-2
CASSPPGGRDTGELFF
>TRBV28|TRBJ1-5
CASSGGQPQHF
>TRBV28|TRBJ1-5
CASSFLRTVSNQPQHF
>TRBV7-9|TRBJ2-5
CASSEGQGWSLGETQYF
>TRBV20-1|TRBJ2-4
CSGGIGVIQYF
>TRBV4-1|TRBJ1-4
CASSQDSTAAPVYEKLFF